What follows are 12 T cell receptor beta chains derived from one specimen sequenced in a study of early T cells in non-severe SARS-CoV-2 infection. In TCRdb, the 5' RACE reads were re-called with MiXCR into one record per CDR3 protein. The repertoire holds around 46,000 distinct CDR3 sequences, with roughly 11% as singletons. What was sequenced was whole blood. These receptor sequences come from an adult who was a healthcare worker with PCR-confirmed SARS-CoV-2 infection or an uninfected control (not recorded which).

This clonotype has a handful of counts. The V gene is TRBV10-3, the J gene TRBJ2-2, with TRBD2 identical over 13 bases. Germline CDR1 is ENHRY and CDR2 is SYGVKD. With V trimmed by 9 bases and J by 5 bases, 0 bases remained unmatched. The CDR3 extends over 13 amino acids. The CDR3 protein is CAMTSGRTGELFF. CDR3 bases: TGTGCCATGACTAGCGGGAGGACCGGGGAGCTGTTTTTT.

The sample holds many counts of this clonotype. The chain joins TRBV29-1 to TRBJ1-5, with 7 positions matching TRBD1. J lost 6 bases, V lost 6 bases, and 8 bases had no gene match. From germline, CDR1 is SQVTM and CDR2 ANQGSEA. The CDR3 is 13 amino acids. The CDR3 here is CSVATAGGQPQHF. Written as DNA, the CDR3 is TGCAGCGTCGCCACGGCAGGGGGTCAGCCCCAGCATTTT.

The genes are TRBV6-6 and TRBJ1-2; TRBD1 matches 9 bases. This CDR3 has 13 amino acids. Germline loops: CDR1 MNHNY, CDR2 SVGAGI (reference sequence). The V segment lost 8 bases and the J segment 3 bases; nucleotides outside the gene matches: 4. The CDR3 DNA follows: TGTGCCAGCCGGGGACAGGGTTACTATGGCTACACCTTC. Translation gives CASRGQGYYGYTF.

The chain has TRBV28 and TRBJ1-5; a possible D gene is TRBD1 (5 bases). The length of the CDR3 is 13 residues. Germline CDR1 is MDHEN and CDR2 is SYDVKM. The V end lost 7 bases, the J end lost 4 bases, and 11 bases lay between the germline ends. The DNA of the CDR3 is TGTGCCAGCATCAGGGAGGGGAATCAGCCCCAGCATTTT. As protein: CASIREGNQPQHF.

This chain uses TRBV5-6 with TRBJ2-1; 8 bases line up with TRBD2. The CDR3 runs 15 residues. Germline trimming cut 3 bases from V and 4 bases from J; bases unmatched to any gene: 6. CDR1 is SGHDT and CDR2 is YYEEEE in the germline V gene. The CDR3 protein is CASSSKGTRYNEQFF. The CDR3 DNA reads TGTGCCAGCAGCTCAAAAGGGACTAGATACAATGAGCAGTTCTTC.

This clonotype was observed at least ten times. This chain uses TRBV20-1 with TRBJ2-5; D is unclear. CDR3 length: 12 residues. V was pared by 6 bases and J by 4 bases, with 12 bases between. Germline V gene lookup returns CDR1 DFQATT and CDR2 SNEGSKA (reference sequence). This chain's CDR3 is CSAEPTRETQYF. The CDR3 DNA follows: TGCAGTGCCGAACCTACTCGAGAGACCCAGTACTTC.

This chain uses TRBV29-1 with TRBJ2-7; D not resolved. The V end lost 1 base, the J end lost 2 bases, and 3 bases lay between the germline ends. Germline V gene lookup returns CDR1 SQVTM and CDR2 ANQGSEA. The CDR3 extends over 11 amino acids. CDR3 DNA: TGCAGCGTTGAAGGGGCCTACGAGCAGTACTTC. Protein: CSVEGAYEQYF.

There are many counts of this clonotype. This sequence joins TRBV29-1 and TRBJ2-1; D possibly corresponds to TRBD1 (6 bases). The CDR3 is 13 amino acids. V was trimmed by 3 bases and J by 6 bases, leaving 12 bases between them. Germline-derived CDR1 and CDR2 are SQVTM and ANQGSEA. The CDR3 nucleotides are TGCAGCGTTGACGAAACAGGGACCAATGAGCAGTTCTTC. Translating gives CSVDETGTNEQFF.

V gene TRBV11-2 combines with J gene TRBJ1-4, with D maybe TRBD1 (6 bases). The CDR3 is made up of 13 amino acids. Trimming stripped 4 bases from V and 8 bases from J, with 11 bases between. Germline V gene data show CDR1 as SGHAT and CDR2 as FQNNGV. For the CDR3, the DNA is TGTGCCAGCAGCTCCTCCGACAGGGAAAAACTGTTTTTT. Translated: CASSSSDREKLFF.

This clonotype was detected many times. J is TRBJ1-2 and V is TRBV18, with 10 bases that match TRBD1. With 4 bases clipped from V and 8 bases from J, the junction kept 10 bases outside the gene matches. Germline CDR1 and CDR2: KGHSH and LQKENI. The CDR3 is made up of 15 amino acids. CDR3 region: CASSQWTGGAIGYTF. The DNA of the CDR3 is TGTGCCAGCTCACAATGGACAGGGGGAGCGATCGGCTACACCTTC.

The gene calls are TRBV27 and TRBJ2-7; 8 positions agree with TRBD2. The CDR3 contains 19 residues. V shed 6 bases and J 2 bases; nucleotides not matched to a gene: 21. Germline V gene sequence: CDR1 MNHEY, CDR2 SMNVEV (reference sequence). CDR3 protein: CASSLAPLPLAGPTYEQYF. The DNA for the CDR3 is TGTGCCAGCAGCCTAGCCCCTCTCCCCTTAGCGGGACCAACCTACGAGCAGTACTTC.

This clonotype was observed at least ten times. CDR3 coding DNA: TGTGCCATCAAGGTTAAGCGGGAGGACAACAATGAGCAGTTCTTC. Its protein product is CAIKVKREDNNEQFF. This chain connects TRBV10-3 to TRBJ2-1; 9 bases map to TRBD2. Germline V CDR1 and CDR2: ENHRY, SYGVKD. The CDR3 has 15 amino acids. The V gene end was trimmed by 7 bases and the J gene end by 5 bases; junction bases not matched to a gene: 9.